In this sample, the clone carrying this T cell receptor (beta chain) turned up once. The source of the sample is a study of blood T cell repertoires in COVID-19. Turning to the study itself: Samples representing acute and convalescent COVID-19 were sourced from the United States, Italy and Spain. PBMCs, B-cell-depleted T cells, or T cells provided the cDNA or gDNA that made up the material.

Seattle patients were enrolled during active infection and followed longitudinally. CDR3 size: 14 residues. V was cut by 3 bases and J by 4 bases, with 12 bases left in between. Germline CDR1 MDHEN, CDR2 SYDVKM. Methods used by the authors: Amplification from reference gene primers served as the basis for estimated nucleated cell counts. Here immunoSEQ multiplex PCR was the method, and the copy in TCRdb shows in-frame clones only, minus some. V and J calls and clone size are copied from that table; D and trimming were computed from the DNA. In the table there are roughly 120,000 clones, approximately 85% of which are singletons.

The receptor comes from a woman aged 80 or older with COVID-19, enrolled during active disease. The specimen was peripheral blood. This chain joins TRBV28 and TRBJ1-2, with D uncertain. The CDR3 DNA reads TGTGCCAGCAGTTTTGGCTCACACGCCTATGGCTACACCTTC. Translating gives CASSFGSHAYGYTF.